This T cell receptor (beta chain) is from a study of blood T cell repertoires in COVID-19. Turning to the study itself: The origin of the acute and convalescent COVID-19 samples was the United States, Italy and Spain. In each case, the material was cDNA or gDNA derived from T cells, B-cell-depleted T cells, or PBMCs.

TCRdb keeps only in-frame clones here, not all; method: immunoSEQ multiplex PCR. In the table there are more than 80,000 clones, 75% to 90% of which are singletons. The length of the CDR3 is 14 residues. Germline CDR1 is WSHSY and CDR2 is SAAADI. Deletions cut 5 bases from V and 3 bases from J, with 12 bases between. The chain employs TRBV10-2 and TRBJ2-3; a weak D match, TRBD2 (7 bases). This sequence was found in a woman of 80 years or more with active or convalescent COVID-19. What was sequenced was peripheral blood. Here the CDR3 reads CASSRGRGTDTQYF. For the CDR3, the DNA is TGCGCCAGCAGTAGGGGGAGGGGGACAGATACGCAGTATTTT.